The next 12 T cell receptor beta chains were all read from a single sample in a study of OX40 agonist ivuxolimab in advanced cancers. Repertoires were generated with immunoSEQ multiplex PCR, while TCRdb's copy carries only in-frame clones and drops some. Among roughly 18,000 clones listed, more than 65% were seen once. The input for sequencing was CD4+ or CD8+ T cells sorted from blood, taken in a trial of the OX40 agonist ivuxolimab. Receptors originate from an adult with an advanced solid tumor such as melanoma, head and neck, liver or kidney cancer.

This clone appeared once. Here the CDR3 reads CASSLAGEQYF. For the CDR3, the DNA is TGTGCCAGCAGCTTGGCAGGGGAGCAGTACTTC. V is TRBV5-4 and J is TRBJ2-7; the D gene is possibly TRBD1 (5 bases). This CDR3 is 11 amino acids long. Trimming took off 0 bases at V and 7 bases at J, with 5 bases between the two ends. In germline, CDR1 is SGHNT, CDR2 YYREEE (reference sequence).

This chain joins TRBV2 and TRBJ2-1, with D hard to call. This CDR3 spans 11 amino acids. Trimming left V 5 bases short and J 2 bases short, with 1 base between. Germline V gene lookup returns CDR1 SNHLY and CDR2 FYNNEI. The CDR3 nucleotides are TGTGCCAGCAGTCCCTACAATGAGCAGTTCTTC. Translation: CASSPYNEQFF.

The chain combines TRBV9 with TRBJ1-1; D gene ambiguous. V lost 4 bases, J lost 4 bases, and 11 bases lay in between. Per the germline V gene, CDR1 is SGDLS and CDR2 is YYNGEE. The CDR3 is 13 residues long. The CDR3 DNA reads TGTGCCAGCAGCCCAGGTATGAGCACTGAAGCTTTCTTT. Its protein is CASSPGMSTEAFF.

In its sample, this clone is medium-sized (0.01 to 0.1%). The CDR3 bases are TGTGCCAGCAGCTTAGAAGAGGTAGCAGAGTACAATGAGCAGTTCTTC. This sequence encodes CASSLEEVAEYNEQFF. The rearrangement joins TRBV7-9 to TRBJ2-1; the D is unclear. The CDR3 runs 16 residues. CDR1 is SEHNR and CDR2 is FQNEAQ in the germline V gene (reference sequence). With 1 base removed from V and 4 bases from J, the gap between germline ends came to 14 bases.

This chain joins TRBV27 and TRBJ2-3; D call uncertain. V was pared by 5 bases and J by 2 bases, with 11 bases between. Germline V gene data show CDR1 as MNHEY and CDR2 as SMNVEV (reference sequence). This CDR3 has 14 amino acids. This CDR3 is CASSPLSYTDTQYF. CDR3 DNA: TGTGCCAGCAGTCCACTTTCATACACAGATACGCAGTATTTT.

The chain joins TRBV7-9 to TRBJ2-7; 14 positions agree with TRBD2. V trimming: 5 bases; J trimming: 6 bases; junction bases outside the gene matches: 6. Germline loops: CDR1 SEHNR, CDR2 FQNEAQ (reference sequence). This CDR3 has 15 residues. The CDR3 DNA sequence: TGTGCCAGCAGCCCCCGACTAGCGGGAGGGCTCGAGCAGTACTTC. This translates into CASSPRLAGGLEQYF.

This sequence joins TRBV7-2 and TRBJ2-7; D gene uncertain. CDR3 size: 14 residues. The ends were cut back, 7 bases at V and 2 bases at J, with 15 bases in the middle. Germline values: CDR1 SGHTA, CDR2 FQGNSA. The CDR3 loop is CASKLHSAAYEQYF. The CDR3 DNA follows: TGTGCCAGCAAGCTTCACTCGGCCGCCTACGAGCAGTACTTC.

This clone came up a few times. The CDR3 DNA is TGTGCCAGTACCCCCGATGGGACAGGGCCTTATGGCTACACCTTC. This translates into CASTPDGTGPYGYTF. The chain combines TRBV19 with TRBJ1-2; TRBD1 matches 9 bases. Per germline, CDR1 LNHDA and CDR2 SQIVND (reference sequence). The CDR3 runs to 15 residues. Losses at the gene ends were 7 bases for V and 5 bases for J; bases not matched to a gene: 11.

The chain combines TRBV27 with TRBJ2-5; D gene unclear. V lost 1 base and J 5 bases, leaving 11 bases between the germline ends. This CDR3 is 14 amino acids long. The germline V gene encodes CDR1 MNHEY and CDR2 SMNVEV (reference sequence). The CDR3 sequence: CASSLLGSSETQYF. The CDR3 coding sequence is TGTGCCAGCAGTTTATTGGGGTCAAGTGAGACCCAGTACTTC.

CDR3 amino acids: CASSLPAVAGGGYNEQFF. In nucleotides, the CDR3 is TGTGCCAGCAGCTTACCGGCGGTGGCAGGGGGTGGATACAATGAGCAGTTCTTC. The gene calls are TRBV7-9 and TRBJ2-1; 7 bases line up with TRBD1. This CDR3 is built from 18 residues. Losses at the gene ends were 2 bases for V and 4 bases for J; bases not matched to a gene: 14. CDR1 and CDR2 (germline): SEHNR, FQNEAQ (reference sequence).

This clone has a handful of counts. The J gene is TRBJ1-6, the V gene TRBV9; D remains ambiguous. This CDR3 spans 12 amino acids. Trimming pared 4 bases from V and 7 bases from J, leaving 6 bases between. Germline V gene sequence: CDR1 SGDLS, CDR2 YYNGEE. CDR3 loop: CASSSGNSPLHF. In DNA, the CDR3 is TGTGCCAGCAGCTCGGGGAATTCACCCCTCCACTTT.

The rearrangement joins TRBV4-1 to TRBJ1-1; a possible D gene is TRBD1 (6 bases). This CDR3 spans 15 amino acids. Germline loops: CDR1 MGHRA, CDR2 YSYEKL. V lost 1 base to trimming and J lost 5 bases, with 14 bases between them. CDR3 DNA: TGCGCCAGCAGCCAAGGACCGGGGGCGAGGACTGAAGCTTTCTTT. Translation: CASSQGPGARTEAFF.